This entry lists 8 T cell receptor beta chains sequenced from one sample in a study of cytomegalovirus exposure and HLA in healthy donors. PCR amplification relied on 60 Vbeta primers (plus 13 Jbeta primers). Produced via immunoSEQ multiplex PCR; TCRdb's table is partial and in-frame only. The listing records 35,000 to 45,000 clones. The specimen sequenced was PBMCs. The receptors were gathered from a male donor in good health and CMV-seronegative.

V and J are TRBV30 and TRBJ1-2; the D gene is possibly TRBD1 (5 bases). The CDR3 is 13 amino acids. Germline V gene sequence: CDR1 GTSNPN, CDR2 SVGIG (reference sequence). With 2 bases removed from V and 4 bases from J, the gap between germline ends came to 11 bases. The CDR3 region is CAWSSDRLYGYTF. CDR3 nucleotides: TGTGCCTGGAGTTCCGACAGACTCTATGGCTACACCTTC.

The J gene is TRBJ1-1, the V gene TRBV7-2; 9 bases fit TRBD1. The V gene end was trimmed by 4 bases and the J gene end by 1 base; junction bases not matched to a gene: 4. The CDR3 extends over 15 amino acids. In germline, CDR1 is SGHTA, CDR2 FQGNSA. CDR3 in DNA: TGTGCCAGCAGCTCCCAGGGACAGGGGAACACTGAAGCTTTCTTT. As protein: CASSSQGQGNTEAFF.

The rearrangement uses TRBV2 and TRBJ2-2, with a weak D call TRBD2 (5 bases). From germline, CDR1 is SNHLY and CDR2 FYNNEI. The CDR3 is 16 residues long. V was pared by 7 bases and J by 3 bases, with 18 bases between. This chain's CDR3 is CASTTEARVDTGELFF. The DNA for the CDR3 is TGTGCCAGCACCACAGAGGCGCGGGTAGACACCGGGGAGCTGTTTTTT.

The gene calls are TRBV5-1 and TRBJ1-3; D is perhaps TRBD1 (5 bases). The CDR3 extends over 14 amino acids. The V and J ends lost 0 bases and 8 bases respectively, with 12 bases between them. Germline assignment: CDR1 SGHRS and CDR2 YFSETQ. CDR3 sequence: CASSLGQPGDTIYF. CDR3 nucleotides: TGCGCCAGCAGCTTGGGACAGCCCGGTGACACCATATATTTT.

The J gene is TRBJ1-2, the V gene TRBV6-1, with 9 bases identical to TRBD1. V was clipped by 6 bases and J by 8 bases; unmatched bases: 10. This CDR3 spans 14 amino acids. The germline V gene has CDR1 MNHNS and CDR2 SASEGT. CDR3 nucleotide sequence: TGTGCCAGCAGCTCGGACAGGGGATTACGGGGCTACACCTTC. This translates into CASSSDRGLRGYTF.

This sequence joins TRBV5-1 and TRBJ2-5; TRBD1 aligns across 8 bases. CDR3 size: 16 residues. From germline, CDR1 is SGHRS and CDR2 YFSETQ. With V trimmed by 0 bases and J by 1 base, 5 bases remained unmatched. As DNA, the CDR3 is TGCGCCAGCAGCTTGGGCATGGGGACAGGCCAAGAGACCCAGTACTTC. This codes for CASSLGMGTGQETQYF.

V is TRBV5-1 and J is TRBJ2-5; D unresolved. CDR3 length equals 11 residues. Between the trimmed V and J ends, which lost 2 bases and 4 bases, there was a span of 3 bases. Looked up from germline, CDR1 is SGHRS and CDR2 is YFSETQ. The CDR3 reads CASSFRETQYF. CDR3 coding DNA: TGCGCCAGCAGCTTCCGAGAGACCCAGTACTTC.

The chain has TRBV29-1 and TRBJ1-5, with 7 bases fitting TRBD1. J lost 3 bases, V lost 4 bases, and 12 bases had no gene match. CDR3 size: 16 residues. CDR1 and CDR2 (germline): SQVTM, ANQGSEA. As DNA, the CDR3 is TGCAGCGTTGCCAGATATGGACAGGTAGACAATCAGCCCCAGCATTTT. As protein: CSVARYGQVDNQPQHF. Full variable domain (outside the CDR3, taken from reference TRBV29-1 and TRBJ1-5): SAVISQKPSRDICQRGTSLTIQCQVDSQVTMMFWYRQQPGQSLTLIATANQGSEATYESGFVIDKFPISRPNLTFSTLTVSNMSPEDSSIYLCSVARYGQVDNQPQHFGDGTRLSIL.